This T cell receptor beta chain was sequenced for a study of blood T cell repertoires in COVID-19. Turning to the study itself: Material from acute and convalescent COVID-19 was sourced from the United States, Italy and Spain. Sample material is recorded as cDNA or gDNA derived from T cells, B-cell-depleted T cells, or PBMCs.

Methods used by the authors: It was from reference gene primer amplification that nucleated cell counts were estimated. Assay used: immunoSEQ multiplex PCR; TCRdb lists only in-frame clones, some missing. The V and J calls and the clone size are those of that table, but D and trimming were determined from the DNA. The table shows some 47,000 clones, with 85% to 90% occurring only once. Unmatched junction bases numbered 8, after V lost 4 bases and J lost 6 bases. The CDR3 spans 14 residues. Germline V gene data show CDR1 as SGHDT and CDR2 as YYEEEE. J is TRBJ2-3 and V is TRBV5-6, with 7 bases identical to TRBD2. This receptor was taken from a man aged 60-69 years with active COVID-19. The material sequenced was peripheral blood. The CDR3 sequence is CASSQLWREDTQYF. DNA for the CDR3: TGTGCCAGCAGCCAGCTTTGGCGGGAGGATACGCAGTATTTT.